This T cell receptor (beta chain) was recorded in a study of blood T cell repertoires in COVID-19. Study overall: COVID-19 samples from acute and convalescent phases originated in the United States, Italy and Spain.

This CDR3 region has 17 residues. J was trimmed by 4 bases and V by 2 bases; bases with no gene match: 7. Germline V gene data show CDR1 as SGHKS and CDR2 as YYEKEE (reference sequence). Assay used: immunoSEQ multiplex PCR; TCRdb lists only in-frame clones, some missing. This sample yields 210,000 or so clones, of which approximately 80% are seen a single time; over 6.5% belongs to the top ten. The chain employs TRBV5-5 and TRBJ1-6, with TRBD1 matching over 9 bases. Sequencing input: peripheral blood. This TCR was sampled from a woman of 80 years or more with COVID-19, enrolled during active disease. CDR3 DNA: TGTGCCAGCAGCTTCCCGGGACAGGGAAATTATAATTCACCCCTCCACTTT. It translates to CASSFPGQGNYNSPLHF.